These 29 T cell receptor beta chains were all obtained from the same sample, sequenced in a study of T cells in Graves' hyperthyroidism and ophthalmopathy (dated by TCRdb to between 2018 and 2020). Library construction relied on multiplex PCR. The sequencing machine was an Illumina HiSeq 2000. The TCR beta CDR3 regions were amplified from RNA transcripts. For the first round of RT-PCR on the TCR CDR3, the HTBI primer set was used together with the Qiagen OneStep RT-PCR kit. The raw public reads went through TCRdb reprocessing: fastp at Q25, MiXCR clone calling, in-frame beta chains kept. All rows with the same CDR3 protein become a single entry with the most common DNA and genes. A total of about 360,000 distinct CDR3 sequences appear in this sample, approximately 15% of them only once. In total, the top ten clones hold about 30% of the sample. Sequencing used blood. The receptors were gathered from a woman between 18 and 30 years old with Graves' hyperthyroidism that later progressed to Graves' ophthalmopathy.

In this sample, this clonotype turned up many times. The chain joins TRBV27 to TRBJ1-2; possibly TRBD1 for D (6 bases). With 1 base removed from V and 4 bases from J, the gap between germline ends came to 16 bases. Germline V gene data show CDR1 as MNHEY and CDR2 as SMNVEV (reference sequence). This CDR3 contains 16 residues. In DNA, the CDR3 is TGTGCCAGCAGTTTATGGGGGGGGGCCTTAATCTATGGCTACACCTTC. This codes for CASSLWGGALIYGYTF.

This clonotype was observed at least ten times. The chain employs TRBV3-1 and TRBJ2-1; the D gene is possibly TRBD1 (6 bases). The V end lost 3 bases, the J end lost 0 bases, and 9 bases lay between the germline ends. Looked up from germline, CDR1 is LGHDT and CDR2 is YNNKEL (reference sequence). CDR3 length equals 15 residues. The CDR3: CASSQGTISYNEQFF. The CDR3 coding sequence is TGTGCCAGCAGCCAGGGGACAATCTCCTACAATGAGCAGTTCTTC.

The sample holds many counts of this clonotype. The chain links TRBV7-9 to TRBJ2-3, with D possibly being TRBD2 (6 bases). The V and J ends lost 4 bases and 2 bases respectively, with 19 bases between them. CDR1 is SEHNR and CDR2 is FQNEAQ in the germline V gene (reference sequence). The CDR3 is made up of 17 amino acids. CDR3 amino acids: CASSSPVYGRPTDTQYF. The CDR3 coding sequence is TGTGCCAGCAGCTCCCCGGTATACGGGAGACCCACAGATACGCAGTATTTT.

This clonotype was counted at least ten times. The CDR3 loop is CASSGPETQYF. The CDR3 DNA follows: TGTGCCAGCTCTGGCCCAGAGACCCAGTACTTC. V gene TRBV6-1 combines with J gene TRBJ2-5, with D uncertain. This CDR3 is 11 amino acids long. The V and J ends lost 8 bases and 4 bases respectively, with 8 bases between them. Germline-derived CDR1 and CDR2 are MNHNS and SASEGT.

This clonotype was picked up many times. The chain combines TRBV5-8 with TRBJ2-7; 9 bases fit TRBD1. V lost 3 bases and J lost 1; bases outside the gene matches: 8. CDR3 size: 16 residues. Per the germline V gene, CDR1 is SGHTS and CDR2 is YDEGEE. The CDR3 is CASSSAGTGSSYEQYF. CDR3 nucleotides: TGTGCCAGCAGCTCCGCCGGGACAGGGTCATCCTACGAGCAGTACTTC.

The table lists this clonotype with many counts. This chain uses TRBV7-9 with TRBJ2-7, with TRBD1 matching over 9 bases. Trimming took 6 bases from V and 3 from J; bases not matched to a gene: 6. CDR1 is SEHNR and CDR2 is FQNEAQ in the germline V gene (reference sequence). The CDR3 spans 14 residues. The CDR3 spells CASSTGTGRYEQYF. CDR3 in DNA: TGTGCCAGCAGTACCGGGACAGGGCGCTACGAGCAGTACTTC. Based on the CDR3 plus reference TRBV7-9 and TRBJ2-7, the full variable domain is DTGVSQNPRHKITKRGQNVTFRCDPISEHNRLYWYRQTLGQGPEFLTYFQNEAQLEKSRLLSDRFSAERPKGSFSTLEIQRTEQGDSAMYLCASSTGTGRYEQYFGPGTRLTVT.

The chain has TRBV2 and TRBJ2-1; TRBD2 is a possible D gene (5 bases). Germline-derived CDR1 and CDR2 are SNHLY and FYNNEI. Trimming shortened V by 2 bases and J by 10 bases, and 9 bases separated the two germline ends. The CDR3 sequence is 12 residues long. This CDR3 is CASSESGEEQFF. CDR3 nucleotide sequence: TGTGCCAGCAGTGAAAGCGGCGAGGAGCAGTTCTTC.

This clonotype was seen at least ten times. The V call is TRBV20-1, the J call TRBJ2-1; 7 bases fit TRBD2. Looked up from germline, CDR1 is DFQATT and CDR2 is SNEGSKA (reference sequence). This CDR3 region has 15 residues. The V segment lost 5 bases and the J segment 1 base; nucleotides outside the gene matches: 8. The CDR3 loop reads CSAPPSGSSYNEQFF. The CDR3 coding sequence is TGCAGTGCTCCCCCTAGCGGATCTTCCTACAATGAGCAGTTCTTC.

This rearrangement joins TRBV27 to TRBJ2-1; tentatively, D is TRBD1 or TRBD2 (5 bases each). The CDR3 spans 14 residues. Germline CDR1 is MNHEY and CDR2 is SMNVEV (reference sequence). V lost 5 bases and J lost 5, with 13 bases in between. CDR3 nucleotides: TGTGCCAGCAGTCCCTGGGGGTCACACAATGAGCAGTTCTTC. It codes for CASSPWGSHNEQFF.

This clonotype was picked up many times. This chain uses TRBV20-1 with TRBJ1-5, with unresolved D. The V end lost 2 bases, the J end lost 3 bases, and 8 bases lay between the germline ends. The V gene's germline CDR1 is DFQATT and CDR2 SNEGSKA (reference sequence). The CDR3 has 13 amino acids. CDR3 amino acids: CSARLGINQPQHF. The DNA for the CDR3 is TGCAGTGCTAGATTGGGGATCAATCAGCCCCAGCATTTT.

This clonotype was detected ten times or more. DNA for the CDR3: TGTGCCAGCAGCCAAGATCGAGAATCTGGGGCCCAGCATTTT. This encodes CASSQDRESGAQHF. J is TRBJ1-5 and V is TRBV3-1; D uncertain. The CDR3 has 14 amino acids. The germline V gene has CDR1 LGHDT and CDR2 YNNKEL (reference sequence). V lost 0 bases and J 11 bases, leaving 14 bases between the germline ends.

The chain couples TRBV6-2 or TRBV6-3 to TRBJ2-5; 12 nucleotides match TRBD2. Trimming removed 4 bases from V and 0 bases from J; junction bases left unmatched: 15. The CDR3 consists of 20 residues. Germline CDR1 is MNHEY and CDR2 is SVGEGT. CDR3 bases: TGTGCCAGCAGTTTCAGTAGACTAGCGGGAGCGCCACCCTACCAAGAGACCCAGTACTTC. Residues: CASSFSRLAGAPPYQETQYF.

This clonotype came up many times. V and J are TRBV28 and TRBJ2-3, with no clear D. Germline assignment: CDR1 MDHEN and CDR2 SYDVKM. Trimming took 4 bases from V and 0 from J, leaving 5 bases between them. The CDR3 runs to 13 residues. The CDR3 sequence is CASSSASTDTQYF. The CDR3 nucleotides are TGTGCCAGCAGTTCGGCCAGCACAGATACGCAGTATTTT.

This clonotype was counted at least ten times. A read error may account for a junction end that differs from germline. This chain connects TRBV7-3 to TRBJ2-7; TRBD2 aligns across 7 bases. The CDR3 covers 17 residues. Per the germline V gene, CDR1 is SGHTA and CDR2 is FQGTGA. The CDR3 bases are TGTGCCAGCACCTTAATCCTCCTGCGGGGGACCCACTACGAGCAGTACTTC. It translates to CASTLILLRGTHYEQYF. Based on the CDR3 plus reference TRBV7-3 and TRBJ2-7, the full variable domain is GAGVSQTPSNKVTEKGKYVELRCDPISGHTALYWYRQSLGQGPEFLIYFQGTGAADDSGLPNDRFFAVRPEGSVSTLKIQRTERGDSAVYLCASTLILLRGTHYEQYFGPGTRLTVT.

This clonotype was found many times. The CDR3 nucleotides read TGTGCCAGCAGCCGAATAGCGTTCCCGTTCTACGAGCAGTACTTC. Amino acids: CASSRIAFPFYEQYF. The rearrangement joins TRBV5-5 to TRBJ2-7, with a possible D match to TRBD2 (5 bases). CDR1 is SGHKS and CDR2 is YYEKEE in the germline V gene (reference sequence). The CDR3 contains 15 residues. The V and J ends lost 4 bases and 3 bases respectively, with 17 bases between them.

The gene calls are TRBV4-1 and TRBJ2-3; 10 positions match TRBD2. The J segment lost 6 bases and the V segment lost 2 bases, leaving 11 bases of the junction unmatched. This CDR3 is 17 amino acids long. The germline V gene has CDR1 MGHRA and CDR2 YSYEKL. For the CDR3, the DNA is TGCGCCAGCAGCCAACGATGGACTAGCGGCCCCGCGGATACGCAGTATTTT. Encoded protein: CASSQRWTSGPADTQYF.

This clonotype was seen more than once but under ten times. This sequence joins TRBV5-1 and TRBJ2-2, with 7 bases matching TRBD1. This CDR3 has 21 amino acids. With 0 bases clipped from V and 2 bases from J, the junction kept 19 bases outside the gene matches. Germline assignment: CDR1 SGHRS and CDR2 YFSETQ. The CDR3 DNA reads TGCGCCAGCAGCTTGGTTGGAACCGGGACAGCCAAGATAGTAAACACCGGGGAGCTGTTTTTT. It specifies CASSLVGTGTAKIVNTGELFF.

In its sample, this clonotype was seen a few times. J is TRBJ2-1 and V is TRBV6-2 or TRBV6-3; 8 nucleotides align to TRBD1. Germline assignment: CDR1 MNHEY and CDR2 SVGEGT. J was trimmed by 4 bases and V by 8 bases; bases with no gene match: 16. This CDR3 comprises 17 residues. CDR3 loop: CASANGRGPPRYNEQFF. The DNA for the CDR3 is TGTGCCAGCGCCAATGGCAGGGGGCCGCCACGATACAATGAGCAGTTCTTC.

This clonotype was seen at least ten times. The chain carries TRBV27 and TRBJ2-7; D is undetermined. Germline loops: CDR1 MNHEY, CDR2 SMNVEV (reference sequence). This CDR3 has 12 residues. V lost 3 bases and J lost 5, with 8 bases in between. CDR3 residues: CASSFGGHEQYF. The CDR3 DNA is TGTGCCAGCAGTTTTGGTGGCCACGAGCAGTACTTC.

Here the CDR3 reads CASSIAWPAHKNIQYF. The DNA of the CDR3 is TGTGCCAGTAGTATAGCTTGGCCAGCCCACAAAAACATTCAGTACTTC. The chain uses TRBV19 and TRBJ2-4; no clear D. This CDR3 has 16 residues. V lost 1 base and J lost 3, with 13 bases in between. Germline assignment: CDR1 LNHDA and CDR2 SQIVND (reference sequence).

This clonotype appeared many times. The V and J genes are TRBV12-3 or TRBV12-4 and TRBJ2-1; TRBD2 agrees at 12 bases. The CDR3 is 19 residues long. Trimming took 3 bases from V and 7 from J; bases not matched to a gene: 16. The CDR3 region is CASSFAGRLAGGPGNEQFF. The CDR3 DNA sequence: TGTGCCAGCAGTTTCGCAGGCAGGCTAGCGGGAGGGCCTGGGAATGAGCAGTTCTTC.

The chain combines TRBV30 with TRBJ1-2; D is ambiguous. The CDR3 consists of 11 residues. CDR1 and CDR2 (germline): GTSNPN, SVGIG (reference sequence). With 0 bases removed from V and 8 bases from J, the gap between germline ends came to 7 bases. The CDR3 DNA reads TGTGCCTGGAGTGTAAAGGGCGGCTACACCTTC. Residues: CAWSVKGGYTF.

Comments on this clonotype: A much larger clone sits a single nucleotide away, making a read error possible. The rearrangement links TRBV20-1 to TRBJ2-5; D may be TRBD1 or TRBD2 (5 bases each). Germline assignment: CDR1 DFQATT and CDR2 SNEGSKA (reference sequence). The CDR3 is 10 residues long. The CDR3 nucleotides are TGCAGTGCTCTGGGGGAGACCCAGTGCTTC. It yields the protein CSALGETQCF.

This clonotype was picked up a small number of times. The chain links TRBV7-2 to TRBJ2-7, with 8 bases aligning to TRBD2. The CDR3 is made up of 15 amino acids. CDR1 and CDR2 from the germline V gene are SGHTA and FQGNSA. After removal of 5 bases from V and 3 bases from J, the junction contained 9 bases not matched to a gene. The CDR3 region has the DNA TGTGCCAGCAGCCCTAGTATAGCGGGATTCTACGAGCAGTACTTC. This gives the protein CASSPSIAGFYEQYF.

This clonotype showed up many times. The V call is TRBV3-1, the J call TRBJ2-7, with 9 bases identical to TRBD1. Germline V gives CDR1 LGHDT, CDR2 YNNKEL (reference sequence). V was clipped by 1 base and J by 6 bases; unmatched bases: 7. This CDR3 is 15 amino acids long. CDR3 sequence (DNA): TGTGCCAGCAGCCAAGTTGGGACAGGGCTGGTCGAGCAGTACTTC. Protein product: CASSQVGTGLVEQYF.

This clonotype was observed many times. An end of the junction differs from the germline gene, which may be a read error. The V and J genes are TRBV7-7 and TRBJ2-1; D unresolved. This CDR3 spans 15 amino acids. CDR1 SSHAT and CDR2 FNYEAQ come from the germline V gene (reference sequence). CDR3 sequence: CASSFTTAEYNEQFF. In nucleotides, the CDR3 is TGTGCTAGCAGCTTCACGACGGCGGAGTACAATGAGCAGTTCTTC.

In this sample, this clonotype turned up a few times. V is TRBV6-2 or TRBV6-3 and J is TRBJ1-2; D not resolved. CDR3 size: 15 residues. The germline V gene encodes CDR1 MNHEY and CDR2 SVGEGT. V lost 0 bases and J lost 0, with 8 bases in between. The CDR3 region has the DNA TGTGCCAGCAGTTACTCCCGGACTTCTAACTATGGCTACACCTTC. It translates to CASSYSRTSNYGYTF.

This rearrangement joins TRBV2 to TRBJ1-5; D is unclear. This CDR3 region has 12 residues. Per the germline V gene, CDR1 is SNHLY and CDR2 is FYNNEI. The germline V and J ends were trimmed by 2 bases and 11 bases, with 10 bases remaining between them. The CDR3 loop reads CASSENWEAQHF. The CDR3 DNA reads TGTGCCAGCAGTGAAAATTGGGAAGCCCAGCATTTT.

This clonotype was counted many times. V usage is TRBV5-5 and J usage is TRBJ1-5; TRBD1 is a possible D gene (5 bases). This CDR3 has 15 residues. V was cut by 0 bases and J by 7 bases, with 14 bases left in between. CDR1 and CDR2 from the germline V gene are SGHKS and YYEKEE (reference sequence). CDR3 sequence: CASSLEGRRDQPQHF. CDR3 coding DNA: TGTGCCAGCAGCTTGGAGGGACGACGGGACCAGCCCCAGCATTTT.